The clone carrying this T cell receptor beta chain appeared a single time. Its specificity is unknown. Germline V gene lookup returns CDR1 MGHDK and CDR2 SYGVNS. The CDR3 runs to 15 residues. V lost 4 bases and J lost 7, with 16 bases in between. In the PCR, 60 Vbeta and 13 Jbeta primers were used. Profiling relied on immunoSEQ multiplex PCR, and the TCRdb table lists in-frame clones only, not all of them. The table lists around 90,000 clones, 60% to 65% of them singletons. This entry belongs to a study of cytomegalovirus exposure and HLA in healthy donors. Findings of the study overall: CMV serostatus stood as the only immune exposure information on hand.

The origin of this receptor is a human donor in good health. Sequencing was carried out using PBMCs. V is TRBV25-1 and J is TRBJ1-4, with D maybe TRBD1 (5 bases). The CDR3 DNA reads TGTGCCAGCAGTGTTGGGGCGGCCTCTCGTGAAAAACTGTTTTTT. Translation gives CASSVGAASREKLFF.